Below, one T cell receptor (beta chain) is given with its context. These data originate in a study of blood T cell repertoires in COVID-19. Study as a whole: COVID-19 samples from acute and convalescent phases originated in the United States, Italy and Spain. T cells, B-cell-depleted T cells, or PBMCs supplied cDNA or gDNA.

Methods used by the authors: Nucleated cell counts were estimated from reference gene primer amplification. Some clones are missing from TCRdb's copy, which holds only in-frame ones; the method was immunoSEQ multiplex PCR. That table is the source of V, J and clone size, and D and trimming were worked out from the DNA. The sample lists hundreds of thousands of clones, roughly 90% seen once, with 0.65% to 0.8% in the top ten. The germline V gene has CDR1 MRHNA and CDR2 SNTAGT. The CDR3 has 16 residues. With 5 bases removed from V and 5 bases from J, the gap between germline ends came to 19 bases. Material: peripheral blood. The clonotype originates from a human donor in a cohort sampled during active COVID-19. The rearrangement links TRBV6-4 to TRBJ2-1; D perhaps matches TRBD1 (6 bases). The CDR3 coding sequence is TGTGCCAGCAGTCCCTCGCGGACAGCTTCGGACAATGAGCAGTTCTTC. This sequence encodes CASSPSRTASDNEQFF.